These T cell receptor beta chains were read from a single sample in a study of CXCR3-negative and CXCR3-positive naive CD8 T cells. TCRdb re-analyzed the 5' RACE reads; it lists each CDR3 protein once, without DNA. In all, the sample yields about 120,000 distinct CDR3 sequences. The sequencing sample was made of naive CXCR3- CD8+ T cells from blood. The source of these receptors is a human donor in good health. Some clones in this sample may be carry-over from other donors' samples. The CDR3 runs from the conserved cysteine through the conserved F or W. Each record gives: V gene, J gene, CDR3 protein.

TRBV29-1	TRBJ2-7	CSVDGGSSYEQYF
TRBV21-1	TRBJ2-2	CASRLLRVGVPGELFF
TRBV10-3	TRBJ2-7	CAIRQDAFWYF
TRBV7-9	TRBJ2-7	CASSLDYTSYEQYF
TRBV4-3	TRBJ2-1	CASSPVAGGFSYNEQFF
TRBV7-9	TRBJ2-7	CASSSTGGGYEQYF
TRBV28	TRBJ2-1	CASSSTPGQGSLEQFF
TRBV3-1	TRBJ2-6	CASSLTGLAGLWANVLTF
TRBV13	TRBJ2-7	CASSLVGFYEQYF
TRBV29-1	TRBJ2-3	CSVDGQGATDTQYF
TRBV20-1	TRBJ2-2	CSATSGSTGELFF
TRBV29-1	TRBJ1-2	CSVEDRGAGYTF
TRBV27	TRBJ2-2	CASSPIVKAGELSF
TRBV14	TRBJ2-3	CASSQAVSLWSTDTQYF
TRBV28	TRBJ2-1	CASSRSGLGEGGRPYNEQFF
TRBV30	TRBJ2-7	CAWSTDRPYEQYF
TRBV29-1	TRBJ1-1	CSVEGQGMAEAFF
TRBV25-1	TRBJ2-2	CASRQGATGELFF
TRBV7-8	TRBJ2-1	CASTIRGDNEQFF
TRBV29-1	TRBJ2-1	CSVLQDNEQFF
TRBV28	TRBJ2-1	CASSLYSGSNEQFF
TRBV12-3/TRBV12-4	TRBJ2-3	CASSLWLAGEDTQYF
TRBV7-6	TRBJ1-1	CASSLVVPVGNTEAFF
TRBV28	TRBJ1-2	CASSLTLSYGYTF
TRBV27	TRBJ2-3	CASSHGPSVDTQYF
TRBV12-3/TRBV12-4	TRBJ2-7	CASSGGLVYEQYF
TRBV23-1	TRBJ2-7	CASSQSYEQYF
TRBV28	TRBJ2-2	CASSHFSQGSGELFF
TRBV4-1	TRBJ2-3	CASSQVMLSTDTQYF
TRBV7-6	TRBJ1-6	CASSLASSYNSPLHF
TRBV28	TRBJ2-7	CASSSYRRTTNYEQYF
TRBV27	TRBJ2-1	CASSQQGTNEQFF
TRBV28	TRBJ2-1	CASSFGLAGESPYNEQFF
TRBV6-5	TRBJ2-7	CASSYAGNYEQYF
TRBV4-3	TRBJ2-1	CASSQEGSGGPYNEQFF